Presented here are 12 T cell receptor beta chains from one specimen sequenced in a study of monozygotic twins with inflammatory bowel disease. TCRdb reprocessed the 5' RACE reads and stores each CDR3 protein as one record, lacking DNA. The sample is made up of some 100,000 distinct CDR3 sequences, and the top ten hold around 11% of it. Sequencing input: blood. The receptors stem from a human donor with ulcerative colitis or Crohn's disease, or a healthy co-twin of an affected twin (not recorded which).

The chain is built from TRBV7-9 and TRBJ2-5. The CDR3 runs to 11 residues. The V gene's germline CDR1 is SEHNR and CDR2 FQNEAQ (reference sequence). Here the CDR3 reads CASSQRETQYF.

The rearrangement links TRBV5-1 to TRBJ2-7; TCRdb's assignment of TRBD2 cannot be checked, as there is no DNA. Germline CDR1 SGHRS, CDR2 YFSETQ. The CDR3 totals 16 residues. The CDR3 sequence: CASSFGLAQNSYEQYF.

The chain links TRBV7-6 to TRBJ1-1; TCRdb designates TRBD1, a call that cannot be tested without DNA. Germline V CDR1 and CDR2: SGHVS, FNYEAQ. The length of the CDR3 is 15 residues. CDR3 amino acids: CASSVATGMNTEAFF.

J is TRBJ2-7 and V is TRBV20-1; TCRdb lists TRBD1, though no DNA is available to test this call. This CDR3 has 12 residues. Germline CDR1 is DFQATT and CDR2 is SNEGSKA (reference sequence). The CDR3 reads CSARGRGDEQYF.

This chain uses TRBV30 with TRBJ1-3; the TRBD1 assignment by TCRdb is unverifiable without DNA. Germline V gives CDR1 GTSNPN, CDR2 SVGIG (reference sequence). CDR3 length: 14 amino acids. CDR3 sequence: CAGPGAVGANTIYF.

The chain couples TRBV7-9 to TRBJ1-1; with no DNA, the TCRdb D assignment of TRBD1 cannot be verified. The CDR3 is made up of 13 amino acids. Germline V gene data show CDR1 as SEHNR and CDR2 as FQNEAQ (reference sequence). The CDR3: CASSSGPGPEAFF. The complete variable domain, with remaining parts taken from reference TRBV7-9 and TRBJ1-1, reads DTGVSQNPRHKITKRGQNVTFRCDPISEHNRLYWYRQTLGQGPEFLTYFQNEAQLEKSRLLSDRFSAERPKGSFSTLEIQRTEQGDSAMYLCASSSGPGPEAFFGQGTRLTVV.

The chain recombines TRBV7-8 with TRBJ1-4. The CDR3 extends over 13 amino acids. The germline CDR1 and CDR2 sequences are SGHVS and FQNEAQ. The CDR3 is CASSLETNEKLFF.

The V call is TRBV5-4, the J call TRBJ2-4. Germline values: CDR1 SGHNT, CDR2 YYREEE (reference sequence). The CDR3 has 15 amino acids. CDR3 sequence: CASSWDEHSKNIQYF. Filled out from reference TRBV5-4 and TRBJ2-4, the complete variable domain reads ETGVTQSPTHLIKTRGQQVTLRCSSQSGHNTVSWYQQALGQGPQFIFQYYREEENGRGNFPPRFSGLQFPNYSSELNVNALELDDSALYLCASSWDEHSKNIQYFGAGTRLSVL.

The CDR3 sequence: CASSPRDRANTEAFF. J is TRBJ1-1 and V is TRBV5-5; lacking DNA, the TRBD1 call made by TCRdb goes unchecked. Germline V gene data show CDR1 as SGHKS and CDR2 as YYEKEE (reference sequence). The CDR3 has 15 residues. Looking up the rest from reference TRBV5-5 and TRBJ1-1 gives the full variable domain: DAGVTQSPTHLIKTRGQQVTLRCSPISGHKSVSWYQQVLGQGPQFIFQYYEKEERGRGNFPDRFSARQFPNYSSELNVNALLLGDSALYLCASSPRDRANTEAFFGQGTRLTVV.

The rearrangement joins TRBV12-3 or TRBV12-4 to TRBJ2-3. The CDR3 totals 13 residues. The CDR3: CASSLSAADTQYF.

The chain couples TRBV20-1 to TRBJ2-1; TCRdb's assignment of TRBD1 cannot be checked, as there is no DNA. The V gene's germline CDR1 is DFQATT and CDR2 SNEGSKA (reference sequence). The CDR3 loop spans 13 amino acids. The CDR3 is CSAEGSGYNEQFF.

The chain uses TRBV12-3 or TRBV12-4 and TRBJ1-6; TCRdb selects TRBD1, and the lack of DNA leaves this call unchecked. This CDR3 contains 15 residues. CDR3: CASSLSPAGDSPLHF.